The present T cell receptor beta chain was sequenced within a study of OX40 agonist ivuxolimab in advanced cancers. Study context: Those treated in dose escalation had hepatocellular carcinoma, melanoma, renal cell cancer or head and neck cancer. Allowance was made for prior anti-PD-1, anti-PD-L1 or anti-CTLA-4 therapy, and approximately 41% had some. Patients were roughly 81% male with ages roughly 20 to 90, mean approximately 62. Study-wide points: Clonal expansion by week 6 occurred in CD4+ and CD8+ blood T cells (at 0.1 to 3.0 mg/kg).

A note on this clone: Its cognate antigen is unknown. A junction end diverges from the germline sequence, so it may reflect a read error.

The method was immunoSEQ multiplex PCR; TCRdb's version includes in-frame clones alone and lacks a portion of them. Among about 52,000 clones, roughly 92% were seen once, and the ten largest hold 10% to 15%. The CDR3 contains 13 residues. The germline V gene encodes CDR1 GTSNPN and CDR2 SVGIG (reference sequence). The receptor comes from an adult with an advanced solid tumor such as melanoma, head and neck, liver or kidney cancer. The rearrangement uses TRBV30 and TRBJ2-1; D is unresolved. The source material was CD4+ or CD8+ T cells sorted from blood, sampled in a trial of the OX40 agonist ivuxolimab. The CDR3 nucleotides are TGCGCCTGGAGTATACGAAGTGACAATGAGCAGTTCTTC. As protein: CAWSIRSDNEQFF. Based on the CDR3 plus reference TRBV30 and TRBJ2-1, the full variable domain is SQTIHQWPATLVQPVGSPLSLECTVEGTSNPNLYWYRQAAGRGLQLLFYSVGIGQISSEVPQNLSASRPQDRQFILSSKKLLLSDSGFYLCAWSIRSDNEQFFGPGTRLTVL.